The 10 T cell receptor beta chains listed next were all sequenced from one sample in a study of early T cells in non-severe SARS-CoV-2 infection. One entry per CDR3 protein, called by TCRdb with MiXCR from the 5' RACE reads. The sample carries tens of thousands of distinct CDR3 sequences, less than 20% recorded once. The sequencing here drew on whole blood, taken at baseline. Receptors were obtained from an adult who was a healthcare worker with PCR-confirmed SARS-CoV-2 infection or an uninfected control (not recorded which).

This clonotype was seen only a few times. CDR3 region: CASSEGDRYGYTF. The CDR3 region has the DNA TGTGCCAGCAGTGAGGGGGACAGATATGGCTACACCTTC. V usage is TRBV25-1 and J usage is TRBJ1-2; 7 bases map to TRBD1. Germline assignment: CDR1 MGHDK and CDR2 SYGVNS. V was clipped by 3 bases and J by 5 bases; unmatched bases: 3. The CDR3 has 13 residues.

This chain joins TRBV13 and TRBJ2-1, with 8 bases matching TRBD2. Germline CDR1 reads PRHDT; CDR2 reads FYEKMQ (reference sequence). This CDR3 spans 14 amino acids. V lost 1 base to trimming and J lost 9 bases; unmatched junction nucleotides: 5. The CDR3 here is CASSLAGGPVEQFF. CDR3 nucleotide sequence: TGTGCCAGCAGCTTAGCGGGGGGGCCAGTTGAGCAGTTCTTC.

The CDR3 region is CASSFSQGRQHF. Here the CDR3 DNA reads TGTGCCAGCAGTTTTTCCCAGGGGAGGCAGCATTTT. The chain uses TRBV28 and TRBJ1-5, with D maybe TRBD1 (6 bases). V dropped 3 bases and J dropped 13 bases, with 13 bases sitting between them. The CDR3 runs 12 residues. Germline V gives CDR1 MDHEN, CDR2 SYDVKM.

In this sample, this clonotype turned up many times. The chain employs TRBV5-5 and TRBJ2-1; D not certain. CDR3 length: 12 amino acids. V was pared by 2 bases and J by 2 bases, with 2 bases between. The germline V gene has CDR1 SGHKS and CDR2 YYEKEE (reference sequence). The CDR3 here is CASSLAYNEQFF. CDR3 in DNA: TGTGCCAGCAGCTTAGCCTACAATGAGCAGTTCTTC.

The chain is built from TRBV19 and TRBJ1-2; 7 positions agree with TRBD1. V was clipped by 11 bases and J by 4 bases; unmatched bases: 16. This CDR3 comprises 15 residues. Germline loops: CDR1 LNHDA, CDR2 SQIVND (reference sequence). The CDR3 here is CASTEGAHPSYGYTF. The CDR3 DNA reads TGTGCCTCAACTGAGGGGGCCCACCCCAGCTATGGCTACACCTTC. Combining the CDR3 with reference TRBV19 and TRBJ1-2 gives the whole variable domain DGGITQSPKYLFRKEGQNVTLSCEQNLNHDAMYWYRQDPGQGLRLIYYSQIVNDFQKGDIAEGYSVSREKKESFPLTVTSAQKNPTAFYLCASTEGAHPSYGYTFGSGTRLTVV.

The sample holds many counts of this clonotype. The chain links TRBV18 to TRBJ2-5, with 11 bases aligning to TRBD2. This CDR3 spans 14 amino acids. The V and J ends lost 8 bases and 1 base, in that order; junction bases with no gene match: 3. Looked up from germline, CDR1 is KGHSH and CDR2 is LQKENI. The chain's CDR3 is CASRTSGFQETQYF. The CDR3, as DNA: TGTGCCAGCCGGACTAGCGGGTTCCAAGAGACCCAGTACTTC.

A remark on this clonotype: Mismatch with germline at one junction end may stem from a read error. The chain recombines TRBV5-1 with TRBJ2-1; possibly TRBD1 for D (6 bases). The CDR3 covers 16 residues. The V gene's germline CDR1 is SGHRS and CDR2 YFSETQ. This CDR3 is CASIGASGASYSEQFF. DNA of the CDR3: TGCGCCAGCATCGGCGCCTCAGGGGCCTCCTACAGTGAGCAGTTCTTC. Drawing the rest from reference TRBV5-1 and TRBJ2-1, the complete variable domain is KAGVTQTPRYLIKTRGQQVTLSCSPISGHRSVSWYQQTPGQGLQFLFEYFSETQRNKGNFPGRFSGRQFSNSRSEMNVSTLELGDSALYLCASIGASGASYSEQFFGPGTRLTVL.

There are a few counts of this clonotype. The chain uses TRBV27 and TRBJ2-5, with a weak D call TRBD1 (5 bases). Trimming removed 3 bases from V and 2 bases from J, with 13 bases in between. Germline loops: CDR1 MNHEY, CDR2 SMNVEV (reference sequence). The CDR3 has 15 residues. DNA for the CDR3: TGTGCCAGCAGTTTTTATGGACAACCACAAGAGACCCAGTACTTC. As protein: CASSFYGQPQETQYF.

This clonotype came up a few times. The chain joins TRBV12-3 or TRBV12-4 to TRBJ1-2; D gene uncertain. V was cut by 3 bases and J by 4 bases, with 9 bases left in between. There are 13 residues in the CDR3. CDR3 residues: CASSFLSSYGYTF. The CDR3 DNA is TGTGCCAGCAGTTTTTTATCAAGCTATGGCTACACCTTC.

There are many counts of this clonotype. The V gene is TRBV6-2 or TRBV6-3, the J gene TRBJ2-7; no clear D gene. This CDR3 contains 9 residues. Germline-derived CDR1 and CDR2 are MNHEY and SVGEGT. The CDR3 sequence is CVLSYEQYF. The CDR3 nucleotides are TGTGTCCTATCATACGAGCAGTACTTC.